Listed here is a single T cell receptor (beta chain). This record comes from a study of T cells in tuberculosis. Across the whole study: Samples predate treatment or fall within its first 7 days.

Described time point: new active TB diagnosis, blood taken before or within 7 days of starting treatment. The repertoire was sequenced with immunoSEQ multiplex PCR; TCRdb's copy has only in-frame clones and lacks some. The table shows about 49,000 clones, with 90% to 95% occurring only once. Germline assignment: CDR1 SQVTM and CDR2 ANQGSEA. V was trimmed by 7 bases and J by 4 bases, leaving 19 bases between them. This CDR3 contains 14 residues. This receptor was taken from an adult with tuberculosis. V gene TRBV29-1 combines with J gene TRBJ1-1, with a weak D call TRBD1 (6 bases). The material was PBMCs, obtained at tuberculosis diagnosis. CDR3 bases: TGCAGCGGAGCGCGGGGGGGCGAGGCCACTGAAGCTTTCTTT. This sequence encodes CSGARGGEATEAFF.